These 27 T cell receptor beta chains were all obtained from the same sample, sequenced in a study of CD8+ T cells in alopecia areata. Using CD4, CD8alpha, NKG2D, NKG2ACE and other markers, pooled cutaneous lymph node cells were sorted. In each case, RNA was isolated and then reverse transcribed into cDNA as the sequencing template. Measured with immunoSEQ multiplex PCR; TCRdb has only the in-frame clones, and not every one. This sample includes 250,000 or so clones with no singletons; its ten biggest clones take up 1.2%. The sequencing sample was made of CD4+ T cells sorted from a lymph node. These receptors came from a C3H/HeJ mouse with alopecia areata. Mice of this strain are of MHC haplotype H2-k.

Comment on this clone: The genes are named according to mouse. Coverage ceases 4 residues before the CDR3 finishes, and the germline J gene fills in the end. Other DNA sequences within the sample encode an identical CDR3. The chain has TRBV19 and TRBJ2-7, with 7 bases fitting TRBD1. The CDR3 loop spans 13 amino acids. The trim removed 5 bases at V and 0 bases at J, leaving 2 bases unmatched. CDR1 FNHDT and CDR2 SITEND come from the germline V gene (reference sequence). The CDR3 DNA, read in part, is TGTGCCAGCAGGACAGGGAACTCCTAT. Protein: CASRTGNSY. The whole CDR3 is CASRTGNSYEQYF.

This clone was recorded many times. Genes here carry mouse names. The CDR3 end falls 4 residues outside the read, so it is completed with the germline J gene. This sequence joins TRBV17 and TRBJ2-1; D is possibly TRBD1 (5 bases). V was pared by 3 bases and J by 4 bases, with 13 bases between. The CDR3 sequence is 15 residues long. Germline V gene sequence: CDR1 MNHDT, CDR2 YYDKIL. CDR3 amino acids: CASSSLQGVYAEQFF. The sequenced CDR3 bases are TGTGCTAGCAGTAGTCTCCAGGGCGTATATGCT. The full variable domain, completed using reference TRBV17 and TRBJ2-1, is DTTVKQNPRYKLARVGKPVNLICSQTMNHDTMYWYQKKPNQAPKLLLFYYDKILNREADTFEKFQSSRPNNSFCSLYIGSAGLEYSAMYLCASSSLQGVYAEQFFGPGTRLTVL.

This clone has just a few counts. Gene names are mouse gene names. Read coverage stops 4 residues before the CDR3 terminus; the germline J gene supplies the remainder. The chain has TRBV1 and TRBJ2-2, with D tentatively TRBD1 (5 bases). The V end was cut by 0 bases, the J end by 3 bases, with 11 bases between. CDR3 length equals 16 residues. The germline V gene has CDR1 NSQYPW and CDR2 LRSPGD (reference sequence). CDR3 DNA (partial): TGCACCTGCAGTGCAGATCCAGGGTGGGACACCGGG. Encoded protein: CTCSADPGWDTG. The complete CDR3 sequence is CTCSADPGWDTGQLYF.

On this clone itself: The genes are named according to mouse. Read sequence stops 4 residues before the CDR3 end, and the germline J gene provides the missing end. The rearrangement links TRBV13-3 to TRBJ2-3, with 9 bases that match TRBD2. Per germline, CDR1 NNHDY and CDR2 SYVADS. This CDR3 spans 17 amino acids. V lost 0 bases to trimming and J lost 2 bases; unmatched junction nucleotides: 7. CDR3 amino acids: CASSDEVGGLDAETLYF. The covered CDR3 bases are TGTGCCAGCAGTGATGAGGTGGGGGGGCTCGATGCAGAA.

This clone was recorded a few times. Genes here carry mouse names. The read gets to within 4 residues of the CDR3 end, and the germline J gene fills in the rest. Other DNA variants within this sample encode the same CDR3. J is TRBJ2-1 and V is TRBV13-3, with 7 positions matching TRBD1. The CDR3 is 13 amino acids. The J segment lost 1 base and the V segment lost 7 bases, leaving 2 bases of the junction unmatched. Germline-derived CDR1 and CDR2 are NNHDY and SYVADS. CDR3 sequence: CASSGQNYAEQFF. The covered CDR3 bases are TGTGCCAGCTCGGGACAGAACTATGCT.

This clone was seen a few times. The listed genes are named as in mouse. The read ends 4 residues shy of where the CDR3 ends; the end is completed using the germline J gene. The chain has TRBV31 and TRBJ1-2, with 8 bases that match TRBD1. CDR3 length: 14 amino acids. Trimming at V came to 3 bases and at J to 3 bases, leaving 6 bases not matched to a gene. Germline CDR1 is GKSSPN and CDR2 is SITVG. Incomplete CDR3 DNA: TGTGCCTGGAGGCCGACAGGGGTGGACTCC. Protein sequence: CAWRPTGVDS. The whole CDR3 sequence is CAWRPTGVDSDYTF.

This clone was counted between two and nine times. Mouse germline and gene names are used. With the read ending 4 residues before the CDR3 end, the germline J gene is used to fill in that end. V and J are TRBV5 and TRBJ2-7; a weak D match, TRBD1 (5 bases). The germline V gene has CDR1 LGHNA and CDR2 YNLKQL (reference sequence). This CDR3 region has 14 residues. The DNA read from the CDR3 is TGTGCCAGCAGCCAAGATCGGCAGGGATAT. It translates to CASSQDRQGY. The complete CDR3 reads CASSQDRQGYEQYF.

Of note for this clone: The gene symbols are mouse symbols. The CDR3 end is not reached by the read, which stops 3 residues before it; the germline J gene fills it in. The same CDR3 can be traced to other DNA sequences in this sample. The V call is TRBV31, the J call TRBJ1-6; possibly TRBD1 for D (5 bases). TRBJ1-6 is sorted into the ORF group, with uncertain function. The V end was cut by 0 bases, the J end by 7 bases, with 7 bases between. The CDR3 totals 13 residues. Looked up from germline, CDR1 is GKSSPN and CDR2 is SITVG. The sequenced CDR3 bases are TGTGCCTGGAGTCTGGACAAAAATTCGCCC. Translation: CAWSLDKNSP. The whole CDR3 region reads CAWSLDKNSPLYF.

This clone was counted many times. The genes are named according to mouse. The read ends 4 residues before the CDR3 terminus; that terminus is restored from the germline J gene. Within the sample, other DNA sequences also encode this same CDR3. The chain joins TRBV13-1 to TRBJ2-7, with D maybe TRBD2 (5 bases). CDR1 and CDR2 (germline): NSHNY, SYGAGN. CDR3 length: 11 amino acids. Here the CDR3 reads CASSSGYEQYF. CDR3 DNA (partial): TGTGCCAGCAGTTCTGGGTAT.

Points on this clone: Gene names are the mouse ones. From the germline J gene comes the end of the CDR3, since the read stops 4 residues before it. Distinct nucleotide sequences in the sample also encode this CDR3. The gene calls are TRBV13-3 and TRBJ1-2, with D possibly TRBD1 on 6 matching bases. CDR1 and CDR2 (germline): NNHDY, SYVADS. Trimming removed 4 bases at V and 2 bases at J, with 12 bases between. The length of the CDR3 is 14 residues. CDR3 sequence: CASSPQGPNSDYTF. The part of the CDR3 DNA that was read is TGTGCCAGCAGTCCTCAGGGGCCCAACTCC.

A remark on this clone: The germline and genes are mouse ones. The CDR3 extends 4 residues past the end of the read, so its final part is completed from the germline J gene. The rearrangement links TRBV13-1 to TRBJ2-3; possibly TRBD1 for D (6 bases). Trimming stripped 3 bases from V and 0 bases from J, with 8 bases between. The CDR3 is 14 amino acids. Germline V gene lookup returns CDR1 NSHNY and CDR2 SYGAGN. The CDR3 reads CASSAGESAETLYF. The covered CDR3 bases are TGTGCCAGCAGTGCAGGGGAGAGTGCAGAA.

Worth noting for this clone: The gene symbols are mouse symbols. The CDR3 loop reads CASSDGQGLAEQFF. The covered CDR3 bases are TGTGCCAGCAGTGATGGACAGGGGCTTGCT. The V and J genes are TRBV13-3 and TRBJ2-1, with TRBD1 identical over 8 bases. The CDR3 end falls 4 residues outside the read, so it is completed with the germline J gene. J was trimmed by 6 bases and V by 0 bases; bases with no gene match: 2. Germline CDR1 reads NNHDY; CDR2 reads SYVADS. The CDR3 covers 14 residues.

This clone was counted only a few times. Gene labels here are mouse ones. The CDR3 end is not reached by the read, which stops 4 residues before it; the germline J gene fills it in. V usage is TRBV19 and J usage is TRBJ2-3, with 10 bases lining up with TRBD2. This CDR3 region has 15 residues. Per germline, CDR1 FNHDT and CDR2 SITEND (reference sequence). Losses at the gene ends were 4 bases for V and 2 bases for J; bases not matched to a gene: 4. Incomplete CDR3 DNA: TGTGCCAGCAGTCGACTGGGGGGAGATGCAGAA. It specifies CASSRLGGDAE. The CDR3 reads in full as CASSRLGGDAETLYF. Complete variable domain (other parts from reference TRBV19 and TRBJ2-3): GGIITQTPKFLIGQEGQKLTLKCQQNFNHDTMYWYRQDSGKGLRLIYYSITENDLQKGDLSEGYDASREKKSSFSLTVTSAQKNEMAVFLCASSRLGGDAETLYFGSGTRLTVL.

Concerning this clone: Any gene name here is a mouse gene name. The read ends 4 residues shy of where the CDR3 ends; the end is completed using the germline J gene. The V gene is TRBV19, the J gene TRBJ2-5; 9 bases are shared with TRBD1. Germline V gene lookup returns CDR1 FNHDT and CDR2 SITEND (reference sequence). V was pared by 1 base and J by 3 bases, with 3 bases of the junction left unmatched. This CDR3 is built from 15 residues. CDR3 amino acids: CASSIQGQGQDTQYF. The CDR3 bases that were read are TGTGCCAGCAGTATACAGGGACAGGGACAAGAC.

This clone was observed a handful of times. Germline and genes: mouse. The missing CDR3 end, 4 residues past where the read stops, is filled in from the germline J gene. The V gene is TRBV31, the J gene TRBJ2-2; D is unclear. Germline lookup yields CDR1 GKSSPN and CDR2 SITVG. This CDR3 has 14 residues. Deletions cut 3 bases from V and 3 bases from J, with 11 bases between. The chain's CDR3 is CAWRTRVDTGQLYF. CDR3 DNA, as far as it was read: TGTGCCTGGAGGACTAGAGTGGACACCGGG.

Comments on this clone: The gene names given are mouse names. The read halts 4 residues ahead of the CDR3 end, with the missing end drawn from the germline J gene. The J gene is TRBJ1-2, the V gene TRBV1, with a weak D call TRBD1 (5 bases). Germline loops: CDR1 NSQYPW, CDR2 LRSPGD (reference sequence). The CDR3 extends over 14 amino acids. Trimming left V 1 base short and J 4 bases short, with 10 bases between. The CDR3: CTCSAGGSGSDYTF. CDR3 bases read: TGCACCTGCAGTGCAGGGGGCTCGGGCTCC.

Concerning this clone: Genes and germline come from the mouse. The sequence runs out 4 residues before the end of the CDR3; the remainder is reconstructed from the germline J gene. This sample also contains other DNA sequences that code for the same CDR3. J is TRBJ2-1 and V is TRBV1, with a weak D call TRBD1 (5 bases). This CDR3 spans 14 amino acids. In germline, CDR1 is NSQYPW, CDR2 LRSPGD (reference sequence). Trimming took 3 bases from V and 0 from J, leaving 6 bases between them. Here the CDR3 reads CTCSATDNYAEQFF. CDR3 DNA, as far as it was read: TGCACCTGCAGTGCGACAGATAACTATGCT.

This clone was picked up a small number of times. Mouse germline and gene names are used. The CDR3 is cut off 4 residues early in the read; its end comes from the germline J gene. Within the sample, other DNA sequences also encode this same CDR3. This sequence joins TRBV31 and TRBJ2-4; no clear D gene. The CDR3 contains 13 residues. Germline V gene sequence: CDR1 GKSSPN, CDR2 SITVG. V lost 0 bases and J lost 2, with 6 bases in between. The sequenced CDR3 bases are TGTGCCTGGAGTCTAAACTCTCAAAAC. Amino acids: CAWSLNSQN. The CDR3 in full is CAWSLNSQNTLYF.

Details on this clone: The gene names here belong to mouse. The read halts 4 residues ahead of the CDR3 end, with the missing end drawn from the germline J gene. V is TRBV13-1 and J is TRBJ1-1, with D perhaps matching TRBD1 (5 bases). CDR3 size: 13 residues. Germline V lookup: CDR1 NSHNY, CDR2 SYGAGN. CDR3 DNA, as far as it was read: TGTGCCAGCAGTGGAGCAGGGAGGACA. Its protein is CASSGAGRT. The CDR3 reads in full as CASSGAGRTEVFF.

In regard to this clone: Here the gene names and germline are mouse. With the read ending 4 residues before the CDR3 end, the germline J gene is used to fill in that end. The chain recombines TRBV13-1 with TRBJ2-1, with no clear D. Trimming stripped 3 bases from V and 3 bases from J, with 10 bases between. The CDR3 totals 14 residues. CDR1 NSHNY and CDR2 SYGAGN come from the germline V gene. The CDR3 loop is CASSGRLGYAEQFF. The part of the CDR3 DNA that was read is TGTGCCAGCAGTGGCAGACTCGGCTATGCT.

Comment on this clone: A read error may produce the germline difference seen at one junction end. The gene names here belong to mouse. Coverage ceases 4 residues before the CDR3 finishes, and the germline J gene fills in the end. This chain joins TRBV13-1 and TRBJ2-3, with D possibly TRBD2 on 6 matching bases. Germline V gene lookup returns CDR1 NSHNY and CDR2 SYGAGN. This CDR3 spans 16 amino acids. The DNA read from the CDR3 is TGTGCCAGCGGTGATGCGGGCTGGGGTAGTGCAGAA. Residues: CASGDAGWGSAE. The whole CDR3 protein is CASGDAGWGSAETLYF.

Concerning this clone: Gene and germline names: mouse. The CDR3 loop reads CASSPRGTGAETLYF. CDR3 DNA, as far as it was read: TGTGCCAGCAGCCCCCGGGGGACTGGGGCAGAA. The rearrangement uses TRBV5 and TRBJ2-3, with 9 bases lining up with TRBD2. The observed sequence ends 4 residues before the CDR3 terminus, with the missing tail filled in from the germline J gene. The trim removed 4 bases at V and 3 bases at J, leaving 5 bases unmatched. Germline CDR1 LGHNA, CDR2 YNLKQL (reference sequence). The CDR3 spans 15 residues.

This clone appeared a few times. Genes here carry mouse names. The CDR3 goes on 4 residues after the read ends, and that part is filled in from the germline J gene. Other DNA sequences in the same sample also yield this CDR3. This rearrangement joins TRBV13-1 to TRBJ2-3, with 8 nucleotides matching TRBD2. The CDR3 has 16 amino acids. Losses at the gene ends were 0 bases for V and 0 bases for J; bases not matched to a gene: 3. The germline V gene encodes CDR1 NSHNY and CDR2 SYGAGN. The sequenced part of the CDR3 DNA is TGTGCCAGCAGTGATGACTGGGGGTCTAGTGCAGAA. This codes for CASSDDWGSSAE. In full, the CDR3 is CASSDDWGSSAETLYF.

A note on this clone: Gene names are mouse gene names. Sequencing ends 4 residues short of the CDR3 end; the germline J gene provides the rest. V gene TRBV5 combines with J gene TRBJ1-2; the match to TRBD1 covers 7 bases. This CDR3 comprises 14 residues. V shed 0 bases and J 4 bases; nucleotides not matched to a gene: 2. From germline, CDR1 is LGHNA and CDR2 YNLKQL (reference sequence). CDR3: CASSQDTGVSDYTF. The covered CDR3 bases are TGTGCCAGCAGCCAAGATACAGGGGTCTCC.

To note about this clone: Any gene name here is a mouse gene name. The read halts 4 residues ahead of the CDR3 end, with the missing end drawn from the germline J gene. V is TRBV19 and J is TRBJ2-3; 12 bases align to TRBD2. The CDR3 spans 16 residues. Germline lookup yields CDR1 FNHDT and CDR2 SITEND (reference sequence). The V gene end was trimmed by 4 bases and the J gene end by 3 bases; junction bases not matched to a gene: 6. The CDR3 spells CASSPRLGGPAETLYF. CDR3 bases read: TGTGCCAGCAGTCCCCGACTGGGGGGGCCGGCAGAA.

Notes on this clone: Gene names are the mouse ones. The chain's CDR3 is CASGDAWRVREDTQYF. CDR3 DNA, as far as it was read: TGTGCCAGCGGTGATGCGTGGAGGGTTAGAGAAGAC. The chain carries TRBV13-2 and TRBJ2-5; D is undetermined. The read ends 4 residues early relative to the CDR3; the germline J gene fills the gap. Germline V gene data show CDR1 as NNHNN and CDR2 as SYGAGS (reference sequence). The CDR3 has 16 residues.

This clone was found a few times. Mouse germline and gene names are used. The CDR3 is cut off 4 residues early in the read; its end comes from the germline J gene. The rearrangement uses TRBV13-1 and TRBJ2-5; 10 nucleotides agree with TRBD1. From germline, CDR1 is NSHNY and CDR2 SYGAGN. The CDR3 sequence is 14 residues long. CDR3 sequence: CASTRTGGGDTQYF. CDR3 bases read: TGTGCCAGCACCCGGACAGGGGGTGGCGAC.